This TCR beta chain was sequenced for a study of cytomegalovirus exposure and HLA in healthy donors. It was with 60 Vbeta and 13 Jbeta primers that the PCR ran. Assay used: immunoSEQ multiplex PCR; TCRdb lists only in-frame clones, some missing. The sample shows roughly 170,000 clones, approximately 80% of them seen only once. This CDR3 spans 15 amino acids. CDR1 PRHDT and CDR2 FYEKMQ come from the germline V gene (reference sequence). J gave up 2 bases and V 3 bases, and 5 bases lay outside the gene matches. The specimen sequenced was PBMCs. The sequence derives from a man younger than 45 in good health and CMV-seronegative. The chain couples TRBV13 to TRBJ2-7; the match to TRBD1 covers 9 bases. This CDR3 is CASSFSGQGTYEQYF. Here the CDR3 DNA reads TGTGCCAGCAGCTTTTCGGGACAGGGCACCTACGAGCAGTACTTC.